This T cell receptor (beta chain) was documented in a study of response to subunit inactivated influenza vaccine. Deletions cut 4 bases from V and 8 bases from J, with 10 bases between. CDR3 length equals 12 residues. Per germline, CDR1 SGDLS and CDR2 YYNGEE. TCRdb recomputed calls from the RT-PCR reads with MiXCR, one row per CDR3 protein. The sample gives fewer than 550,000 distinct CDR3 sequences, 25% of which show up once; about 1.9% is in the top ten. Study conclusions and caveats: Every seasonal influenza vaccination brings in few new T cells, the authors suggested.

On this clonotype: Its specificity is not known.

This specimen consisted of CD4+ T cells sorted from PBMCs, obtained 4 to 6 days after vaccination. This chain connects TRBV9 to TRBJ2-1, with unresolved D. This TCR was sampled from a man over 45 who received an inactivated influenza vaccine. CDR3 loop: CASSPTVYEQFF. The CDR3 DNA sequence: TGTGCCAGCAGCCCTACGGTATATGAGCAGTTCTTC.